This entry describes one TCR beta chain. The antigen is unknown. One entry per CDR3 protein, called by TCRdb with MiXCR from the multiplex PCR reads. In the table there are tens of thousands of distinct CDR3 sequences, roughly 55% of which are singletons. This entry comes from a study of breast tumors, draining lymph nodes, adjacent tissues. Study-wide results and limits: Luminal-like breast cancer showed significantly higher tumor–nontumor repertoire similarity than basal-like. Tumors had less TCR diversity than lymph nodes, more than nontumor tissue. Tumor T cell lymph node origin was a supported hypothesis, not proven. Data fit most tumor T cells coming from lymph node, expanding in tumor.

This TCR was sampled from a female donor with breast cancer. Some clones in this sample may be carry-over from other donors' samples. Sample: breast tumor tissue.

The CDR3 DNA reads TGTGCCAGCAGCTTAGAGTGGGCTCCCCTCTCTGGAAACACCATATATTTT. Residues: CASSLEWAPLSGNTIYF. The genes are TRBV7-2 and TRBJ1-3; no clear D gene. This CDR3 has 17 amino acids. The germline V gene has CDR1 SGHTA and CDR2 FQGNSA. V dropped 1 base and J dropped 0 bases, with 13 bases sitting between them. Complete variable domain (other parts from reference TRBV7-2 and TRBJ1-3): GAGVSQSPSNKVTEKGKDVELRCDPISGHTALYWYRQSLGQGLEFLIYFQGNSAPDKSGLPSDRFSAERTGGSVSTLTIQRTQQEDSAVYLCASSLEWAPLSGNTIYFGEGSWLTVV.